In its sample, the clone carrying this T cell receptor beta chain was seen a few times. This sample was taken from a study of T cells in Graves' hyperthyroidism and ophthalmopathy. Trimming at V came to 2 bases and at J to 1 base, leaving 2 bases not matched to a gene. Germline lookup yields CDR1 WNHNN and CDR2 SYGVQD (reference sequence). CDR3 length equals 15 residues. TCR beta CDR3 region amplification was performed from RNA transcripts. A set of HTBI primers served as the primers for a first-round RT-PCR of the TCR CDR3. A single record per CDR3 protein comes from TCRdb applying MiXCR to the multiplex PCR reads. This table holds about 360,000 distinct CDR3 sequences, about 25% found once.

The chain links TRBV10-1 to TRBJ1-1, with 9 bases identical to TRBD1. The sample comprised blood. The clonotype originates from a man aged 50-59 years with Graves' hyperthyroidism. Written as DNA, the CDR3 is TGCGCCAGCAGTGAGGGGACAGGGACGAACACTGAAGCTTTCTTT. Amino acids: CASSEGTGTNTEAFF.